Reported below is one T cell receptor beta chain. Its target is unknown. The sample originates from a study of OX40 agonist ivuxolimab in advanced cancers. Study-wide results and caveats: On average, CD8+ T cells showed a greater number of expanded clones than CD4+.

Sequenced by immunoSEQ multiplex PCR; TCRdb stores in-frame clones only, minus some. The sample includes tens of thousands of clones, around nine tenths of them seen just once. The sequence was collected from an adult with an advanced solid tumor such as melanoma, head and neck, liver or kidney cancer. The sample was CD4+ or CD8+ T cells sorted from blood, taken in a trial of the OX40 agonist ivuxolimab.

CDR3 nucleotides: TGCAGTGCTAGAGAGAGGGCTGGCTACACCTTC. Translation gives CSARERAGYTF. This chain joins TRBV20-1 and TRBJ1-2, with D hard to call. Germline CDR1 and CDR2: DFQATT and SNEGSKA (reference sequence). The CDR3 contains 11 residues. Trimming pared 0 bases from V and 7 bases from J, leaving 6 bases between.